This T cell receptor (beta chain) was recorded in a study of blood T cell repertoires in COVID-19. Method: immunoSEQ multiplex PCR; TCRdb's copy keeps in-frame clones and lacks some. This sample has approximately 400,000 clones, with approximately 80% found just once. The CDR3 sequence is 18 residues long. Germline V gives CDR1 SGHTA, CDR2 FQGNSA. The ends lost 5 bases at V and 3 bases at J; junction bases unmatched: 11. Material for sequencing was peripheral blood. This receptor was obtained from a human donor with acute or convalescent COVID-19. The donor label of this sample is uncertain. The V gene is TRBV7-2, the J gene TRBJ2-1; 12 positions agree with TRBD2. The CDR3 region is CASSPAASGGAFYNEQFF. In DNA form, the CDR3 reads TGTGCCAGCAGCCCCGCGGCTAGCGGGGGGGCCTTCTACAATGAGCAGTTCTTC.